The T cell receptor beta chain under discussion was sequenced for a study of T cells in localized non-small cell lung cancer. This clone was counted a few times. Germline values: CDR1 SQVTM, CDR2 ANQGSEA. The V segment lost 6 bases and the J segment 2 bases; nucleotides outside the gene matches: 3. CDR3 length: 12 amino acids. Generated by immunoSEQ multiplex PCR, the TCRdb table keeps only in-frame clones and is missing some. The table has approximately 4,000 clones, more than 25% seen once. Sequences were derived from lung tumor tissue, sampled before any cancer treatment. The J gene is TRBJ1-1, the V gene TRBV29-1; TRBD1 matches 7 bases. The receptor comes from a male donor aged 60 or over with stage III lung adenocarcinoma. For the CDR3, the DNA is TGCAGCGTGTACAGGGGTAACACTGAAGCTTTCTTT. Its translation: CSVYRGNTEAFF.